This entry lists 16 T cell receptor beta chains sequenced from one sample in a study of cytomegalovirus exposure and HLA in healthy donors. The PCR had 60 Vbeta and 13 Jbeta primers. TCRdb's copy holds only in-frame clones and misses some; the assay was immunoSEQ multiplex PCR. This table holds 140,000 to 150,000 clones. Sequences were obtained from PBMCs. These receptors came from a woman aged 45-65 years in good health and CMV-seronegative.

The chain recombines TRBV30 with TRBJ2-7; TRBD1 matches 7 bases. Per germline, CDR1 GTSNPN and CDR2 SVGIG (reference sequence). CDR3 length: 15 amino acids. V shed 1 base, J shed 5 bases, and the junction held 11 bases outside the gene matches. As DNA, the CDR3 is TGTGCCTGGAGTGGAGAGCGCAGGGGGATACACGAGCAGTACTTC. This codes for CAWSGERRGIHEQYF.

The CDR3 DNA reads as TGTGCCAGCAGCTTGGGTGGGGCTACAGATACGCAGTATTTT. It codes for CASSLGGATDTQYF. The rearrangement links TRBV5-8 to TRBJ2-3, with a weak D call TRBD1 (5 bases). The CDR3 spans 14 residues. V was pared by 0 bases and J by 3 bases, with 8 bases between. In germline, CDR1 is SGHTS, CDR2 YDEGEE.

CDR3 loop: CASSAKPGGPWGNQPQHF. The CDR3 nucleotides read TGTGCCAGCAGCGCAAAACCAGGGGGACCGTGGGGCAATCAGCCCCAGCATTTT. This chain joins TRBV9 and TRBJ1-5; 7 bases match TRBD1. Trimming removed 3 bases from V and 2 bases from J; junction bases left unmatched: 14. In germline, CDR1 is SGDLS, CDR2 YYNGEE. The CDR3 covers 18 residues.

The chain links TRBV5-6 to TRBJ1-6; 7 bases agree with TRBD1. J was trimmed by 8 bases and V by 4 bases; bases with no gene match: 6. Germline-derived CDR1 and CDR2 are SGHDT and YYEEEE. The CDR3 is 14 residues long. The CDR3 sequence: CASSPTGSYSPLHF. In DNA, the CDR3 is TGTGCCAGCAGCCCGACAGGGAGCTATTCACCCCTCCACTTT.

This chain uses TRBV11-2 with TRBJ1-1, with D maybe TRBD1 (5 bases). This CDR3 has 14 residues. V lost 1 base, J lost 1 base, and 7 bases lay in between. CDR1 is SGHAT, CDR2 FQNNGV, per germline. The CDR3 bases are TGTGCCAGCAGCTTAGTTAGGGGGAACACTGAAGCTTTCTTT. This translates into CASSLVRGNTEAFF.

This sequence joins TRBV2 and TRBJ2-7; D is unresolved. Germline CDR1 and CDR2: SNHLY and FYNNEI. V was cut by 2 bases and J by 3 bases, with 8 bases left in between. The CDR3 loop spans 13 amino acids. CDR3 in DNA: TGTGCCAGCAGTGAACAGTCGTTCTACGAGCAGTACTTC. Its translation: CASSEQSFYEQYF.

The chain has TRBV4-2 and TRBJ2-3; 9 nucleotides match TRBD1. The CDR3 sequence is 16 residues long. Germline CDR1 reads LGHNA; CDR2 reads YNFKEQ. With 1 base clipped from V and 2 bases from J, the junction kept 4 bases outside the gene matches. Here the CDR3 reads CASSQVTGGYTDTQYF. The CDR3 DNA reads TGTGCCAGCAGCCAAGTTACAGGGGGCTACACAGATACGCAGTATTTT.

The CDR3 sequence is CASTIGQTTKNEQFF. CDR3 nucleotides: TGCGCCAGCACGATAGGACAAACAACCAAAAATGAGCAGTTCTTC. The chain is built from TRBV4-1 and TRBJ2-1; D is possibly TRBD1 (5 bases). This CDR3 has 15 residues. Trimming took 7 bases from V and 7 from J, leaving 20 bases between them. CDR1 is MGHRA and CDR2 is YSYEKL in the germline V gene.

This rearrangement joins TRBV9 to TRBJ1-2, with 7 positions matching TRBD1. The CDR3 loop spans 14 amino acids. The V and J ends lost 4 bases and 3 bases, in that order; junction bases with no gene match: 6. Germline V gene lookup returns CDR1 SGDLS and CDR2 YYNGEE. Here the CDR3 reads CASSTTGTDYGYTF. Written as DNA, the CDR3 is TGTGCCAGCAGCACCACCGGGACAGACTATGGCTACACCTTC.

As concerns this clone: The same CDR3 arises from other DNA sequences in this sample as well. V gene TRBV29-1 combines with J gene TRBJ2-2, with TRBD2 matching over 7 bases. CDR3 size: 14 residues. Trimming took 6 bases from V and 5 from J; bases not matched to a gene: 9. Germline CDR1 and CDR2: SQVTM and ANQGSEA. The DNA for the CDR3 is TGCAGCGTCGCCGGGACTAACCCTACCGGGGAGCTGTTTTTT. The encoded protein is CSVAGTNPTGELFF.

This rearrangement joins TRBV5-1 to TRBJ1-1; D unresolved. V lost 0 bases to trimming and J lost 8 bases, with 11 bases between them. CDR3 length equals 13 residues. Germline loops: CDR1 SGHRS, CDR2 YFSETQ. The CDR3 loop is CASSLANPEEAFF. The CDR3 region has the DNA TGCGCCAGCAGCTTGGCGAACCCAGAAGAAGCTTTCTTT.

This chain connects TRBV7-8 to TRBJ1-2; the match to TRBD1 covers 8 bases. Germline loops: CDR1 SGHVS, CDR2 FQNEAQ. The ends lost 5 bases at V and 7 bases at J; junction bases unmatched: 3. This CDR3 is 12 amino acids long. CDR3 nucleotide sequence: TGTGCCAGCAGCCCCGGACAGGGTGGCTACACCTTC. As protein: CASSPGQGGYTF.

The rearrangement links TRBV9 to TRBJ1-4; 9 bases align to TRBD1. Germline lookup yields CDR1 SGDLS and CDR2 YYNGEE. The CDR3 loop spans 14 amino acids. Unmatched junction bases numbered 2, after V lost 4 bases and J lost 4 bases. DNA for the CDR3: TGTGCCAGCAGCCCGGACAGGGGTAATGAAAAACTGTTTTTT. It yields the protein CASSPDRGNEKLFF.

This sequence joins TRBV28 and TRBJ1-2, with 11 bases lining up with TRBD1. V gave up 4 bases and J gave up 8 bases; unmatched junction bases: 6. Germline lookup yields CDR1 MDHEN and CDR2 SYDVKM. The CDR3 has 14 residues. The CDR3 region is CASSSGQGATGYTF. CDR3 nucleotide sequence: TGTGCCAGCAGTTCAGGACAGGGGGCGACCGGCTACACCTTC.

This sequence joins TRBV28 and TRBJ1-4, with a possible D match to TRBD1 (5 bases). V was trimmed by 5 bases and J by 5 bases, leaving 15 bases between them. The CDR3 runs to 15 residues. The germline V gene encodes CDR1 MDHEN and CDR2 SYDVKM. The CDR3 loop reads CASSPFTGRNEKLFF. The CDR3 DNA sequence: TGTGCCAGCAGTCCCTTCACAGGAAGGAATGAAAAACTGTTTTTT.

CDR3 sequence (DNA): TGTGCCAGCAGCGATAAGACTAGCGGGGCCTACGAGCAGTACTTC. The encoded protein is CASSDKTSGAYEQYF. The J gene is TRBJ2-7, the V gene TRBV5-4, with TRBD2 identical over 11 bases. In germline, CDR1 is SGHNT, CDR2 YYREEE (reference sequence). The J segment lost 2 bases and the V segment lost 4 bases, leaving 5 bases of the junction unmatched. The CDR3 is made up of 15 amino acids.